This is a list of T cell receptor beta chains from one sample in a study of T cells in Graves' hyperthyroidism and ophthalmopathy. TCRdb independently ran MiXCR on the multiplex PCR reads; one entry per CDR3 protein. Found here are 400,000 or so distinct CDR3 sequences, more than 12% of them singletons; the top ten hold roughly 21%. Sample: blood. The source of these receptors is a woman between 25 and 40 years old with Graves' ophthalmopathy. Both conserved end residues are part of each CDR3. The D gene is left open where the match is weak. The size field is filled for only some rows; it gives once, few, many or a size class.

J	size	V	D	DNA	CDR3
TRBJ2-1	few	TRBV7-8	.	TGTGCCAGCAACCCCGGGTCCAGCTCCTACAATGAGCAGTTCTTC	CASNPGSSSYNEQFF
TRBJ1-1	many	TRBV2	.	TGTGCCAGCATGGGGGGTGATGGAGTGGAAGCTTTCTTT	CASMGGDGVEAFF
TRBJ2-1	many	TRBV3-1	TRBD2	TGTGCCAGCAGCACAACTAGCGGGGGGGCCGGGTCCTACAATGAGCAGTTCTTC	CASSTTSGGAGSYNEQFF
TRBJ2-7	many	TRBV28	.	TGTGCCAGCAGTTTATCAGGGGTGGGCGAGCAGTACTTC	CASSLSGVGEQYF
TRBJ2-1	many	TRBV7-2	TRBD1	TGTGCCAGCAGCAACAGGGGCGTGGGGAGCTCCTACAATGAGCAGTTCTTC	CASSNRGVGSSYNEQFF
TRBJ1-5	.	TRBV4-2	.	TGTGCCAGCAGCGGATTTTTGAGCAATCAGCCCCAGCATTTT	CASSGFLSNQPQHF
TRBJ2-5	.	TRBV12-5	.	TGTGCTAGTGGACTCGGAGAAGAGACCCAGTACTTC	CASGLGEETQYF
TRBJ1-1	.	TRBV7-8	.	TGTGCCAGCAGCGTCAGACGGGTTATGAACACTGAAGCTTTCTTT	CASSVRRVMNTEAFF
TRBJ2-4	many	TRBV28	.	TGTGCCAGCAGTTTATTCAGGCTGCGCGAGAGAAAGTACATTCAGTACTTC	CASSLFRLRERKYIQYF
TRBJ1-4	many	TRBV6-1	.	TGTGCCAGCAGTGACGCGGTAGGGCAGGGTTGGTTCTCGGGCGAAAAACTGTTTTTT	CASSDAVGQGWFSGEKLFF
TRBJ2-7	few	TRBV4-2	.	TGTGCCAGCAGCCAAGAAGGGGGGCGGGTGGTCTACGAGCAGTACTTC	CASSQEGGRVVYEQYF
TRBJ2-5	many	TRBV20-1	.	TGCAGTGCTGACCCCGTTAGTCGCCGGAAGACCCAGTACTTC	CSADPVSRRKTQYF
TRBJ2-1	many	TRBV5-1	TRBD2	TGCGCCAGCAGCAGAGATAGCGGGGGGGCCTACAATGAGCAGTTCTTC	CASSRDSGGAYNEQFF
TRBJ2-7	many	TRBV6-1	TRBD2	TGTGCCAGCAGCCTTGAAAATGTTCTAGCGGGTTCCTACGAGCAGTACTTC	CASSLENVLAGSYEQYF
TRBJ2-3	many	TRBV10-1	.	TGCGCCAGCAGTGATGCCAGATTTACAGATACGCAGTATTTT	CASSDARFTDTQYF
TRBJ2-7	many	TRBV18	TRBD1	TGTGCCAGCTCACTGACAGGGGGCATCCACGAGCAGTACTTC	CASSLTGGIHEQYF
TRBJ1-5	few	TRBV30	.	TGTGCCTGGAGTGTTGAGCAAAATCAGCCCCAGCATTTT	CAWSVEQNQPQHF
TRBJ2-4	many	TRBV20-1	TRBD2	TGCAGTGCCAGGGGAAGCGGGGGGGTACCTCTTGAAGGCAAAAACATTCAGTACTTC	CSARGSGGVPLEGKNIQYF
TRBJ2-3	many	TRBV19	.	TGTGCCAGTAGTATGGAGAGAGCCTCCACAGATACGCAGTATTTT	CASSMERASTDTQYF
TRBJ2-1	many	TRBV6-5	.	TGTGCCAGCAGTTACACTACAGGGTTTGAATTTGAGCAGTTCTTC	CASSYTTGFEFEQFF
TRBJ1-6	.	TRBV4-1	.	TGCGCCAGCAGCCAAGAGCGAACGGCGAATTCACCCCTCCACTTT	CASSQERTANSPLHF
TRBJ2-1	once	TRBV5-5	TRBD2	TGTGCCAGCAGCTTGGCGGGGGGGTATAGCTCCTACAATGAGCAGTTCTTC	CASSLAGGYSSYNEQFF
TRBJ2-5	.	TRBV24-1	.	TGTGCCACCAGTGATACGATGGAGACCCAGTACTTC	CATSDTMETQYF